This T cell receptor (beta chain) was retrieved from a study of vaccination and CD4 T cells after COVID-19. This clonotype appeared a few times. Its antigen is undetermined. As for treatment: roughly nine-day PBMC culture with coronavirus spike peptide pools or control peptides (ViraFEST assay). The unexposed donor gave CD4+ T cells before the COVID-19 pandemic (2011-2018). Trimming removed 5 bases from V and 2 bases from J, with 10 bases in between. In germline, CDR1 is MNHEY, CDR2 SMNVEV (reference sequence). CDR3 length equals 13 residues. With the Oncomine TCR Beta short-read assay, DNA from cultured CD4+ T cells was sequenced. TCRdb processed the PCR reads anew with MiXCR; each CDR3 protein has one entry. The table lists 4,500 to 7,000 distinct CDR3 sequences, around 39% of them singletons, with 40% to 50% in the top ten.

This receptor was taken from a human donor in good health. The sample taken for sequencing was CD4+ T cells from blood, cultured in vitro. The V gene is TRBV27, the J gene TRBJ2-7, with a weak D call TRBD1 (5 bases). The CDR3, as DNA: TGTGCCAGCAGTCCAGGGAACACCTACGAGCAGTACTTC. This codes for CASSPGNTYEQYF.